This entry is about one T cell receptor beta chain. This CDR3 contains 15 residues. Looked up from germline, CDR1 is WSHSY and CDR2 is SAAADI. The germline V and J ends were trimmed by 6 bases and 0 bases, with 14 bases remaining between them. This record comes from a study of blood T cell repertoires in COVID-19. Study-wide background: The United States, Italy and Spain provided the acute and convalescent COVID-19 samples. The analysed material was cDNA or gDNA that came from T cells, B-cell-depleted T cells, or PBMCs.

Original methodology: Quantification of nucleated cells was approximated via reference gene primer amplification. Using immunoSEQ multiplex PCR, the repertoire was profiled, and TCRdb retains in-frame clones only, with some absent. That table gives V, J and clone size, and the DNA gave D and trimming. There are some 380,000 clones in the sample; roughly 80% occur only once, and under 1.2% lies in the top ten. The origin of this receptor is a human donor with acute or convalescent COVID-19. The donor label of this sample is uncertain. The chain has TRBV10-2 and TRBJ1-1; D ambiguous. The sample comprised peripheral blood. CDR3 in amino acids: CASRPLTPMNTEAFF. The CDR3 nucleotides are TGCGCCAGCAGACCCTTGACACCAATGAACACTGAAGCTTTCTTT.